Listed below are T cell receptor beta chains from one sample, sequenced in a study of blood T cell repertoires in COVID-19. The protocol was immunoSEQ multiplex PCR, while the TCRdb copy is restricted to in-frame clones and leaves out a portion. The table includes 85,000 to 110,000 clones, about 91% detected once. Sequenced input: peripheral blood. These receptor sequences come from a human donor in a cohort sampled during active COVID-19. The CDR3 runs from the conserved cysteine through the conserved F or W. A D gene is named only where the DNA matches it firmly. Rows give clone size only sometimes, using once, few, many, or a class for an expanded clone.

j_call | d_call | clone_size | v_call | cdr3_nt | cdr3_aa
TRBJ2-7 | TRBD1 | NA | TRBV6-5 | TGTGCCAGCAGTTCCTGGGACAGGGGTTCCGAGCAGTACTTC | CASSSWDRGSEQYF
TRBJ2-5 | NA | NA | TRBV11-3 | TGTGCCAGCAGCTTAGATGTAAGGGAGAAGAAGTACTTC | CASSLDVREKKYF
TRBJ2-1 | NA | NA | TRBV19 | TGTGCCAGTAGCCAAAAGGGGTCCCATGAGCAGTTCTTC | CASSQKGSHEQFF
TRBJ2-1 | TRBD2 | NA | TRBV6-6 | TGTGCCAGCAGCATCGCGACTAGCGGAGGTCCCAATGAGCAGTTCTTC | CASSIATSGGPNEQFF
TRBJ2-2 | TRBD1 | NA | TRBV9 | TGTGCCAGCAGCGTGGGACAGGTGAACACCGGGGAGCTGTTTTTT | CASSVGQVNTGELFF
TRBJ1-5 | NA | NA | TRBV30 | TGTGCCTGGAGTGTGGACAGTAGTGGCCATCAGCCCCAGCATTTT | CAWSVDSSGHQPQHF
TRBJ2-2 | TRBD2 | few | TRBV5-8 | TGTGCCAGCAGCTTTCCCACTAGCGGGACTAACACCGGGGAGCTGTTTTTT | CASSFPTSGTNTGELFF
TRBJ2-2 | TRBD2 | NA | TRBV6-5 | TGTGCCAGCACCGGACTAGGGAACCTCGGGGAGCTGTTTTTT | CASTGLGNLGELFF
TRBJ1-3 | NA | NA | TRBV18 | TGTGCCAGCTCACTAAGGACAGCCGCTGGAAACACCATATATTTT | CASSLRTAAGNTIYF
TRBJ2-3 | TRBD1 | once | TRBV6-4 | TGTGCCAGCAGTGACTCGAGGACAGGGATCGCAGATACGCAGTATTTT | CASSDSRTGIADTQYF
TRBJ2-7 | TRBD1 | few | TRBV3-1/TRBV3-2 | TGTGCCAGCAGCCAAGCGAACAGGGGCGAGCAGTACTTC | CASSQANRGEQYF
TRBJ2-7 | TRBD2 | NA | TRBV28 | TGTGCCAGCAGCCACAGACTAGCGGGGTCCTACGAGCAGTACTTC | CASSHRLAGSYEQYF
TRBJ2-7 | NA | few | TRBV6-5 | TGTGCCAGCAGTTACTCAGGAGCAGGGGACGAGCAGTACTTC | CASSYSGAGDEQYF
TRBJ2-3 | TRBD2 | NA | TRBV4-1 | TGCGCCAGCAGCCAAGATCCGGCGGCGGGAGGGTGGGGAGATACGCAGTATTTT | CASSQDPAAGGWGDTQYF
TRBJ1-1 | TRBD1 | NA | TRBV19 | TGTGCCAGTATCCACAGGGGGCTGAACACTGAAGCTTTCTTT | CASIHRGLNTEAFF
TRBJ2-7 | TRBD2 | few | TRBV7-2 | TGTGCCAGCAGCTGGACTAGCGGAAAGTACGAGCAGTACTTC | CASSWTSGKYEQYF
TRBJ2-1 | NA | NA | TRBV19 | TGTGCCAGTAGTGCGAATGAGCAGTTCTTC | CASSANEQFF
TRBJ2-7 | TRBD1 | NA | TRBV27 | TGTGCCAGCAGTCCCCGACAGGGGTTGGCCGAGCAGTACTTC | CASSPRQGLAEQYF
TRBJ1-1 | NA | NA | TRBV3-1/TRBV3-2 | TGTGCCAGCAGTCAGACAGATAACACTGAAGCTTTCTTT | CASSQTDNTEAFF
TRBJ2-7 | NA | NA | TRBV29-1 | TGCAGCGTACGCGGACAGAGCTCCTACGAGCAGTACTTC | CSVRGQSSYEQYF
TRBJ2-3 | TRBD2 | NA | TRBV7-2 | TGTGCCAGCAGCGTTGGGGGGGCAGATACGCAGTATTTT | CASSVGGADTQYF
TRBJ1-5 | NA | few | TRBV10-1 | TGCGCCAGCAGCAGCGTTGGGAATCAGCCCCAGCATTTT | CASSSVGNQPQHF
TRBJ2-1 | NA | NA | TRBV5-8 | TGTGCCAGCAGGGGCCACAATGAGCAGTTCTTC | CASRGHNEQFF
TRBJ1-3 | NA | NA | TRBV30 | TGTGCCTGGAGTGTAGCAGGGTCCGTCTCTGGAAACACCATATATTTT | CAWSVAGSVSGNTIYF
TRBJ2-7 | TRBD1 | NA | TRBV4-1 | TGCGCCAGCAGCCAGGGAGGGACAGGGGGCGACGAGCAGTACTTC | CASSQGGTGGDEQYF
TRBJ1-5 | NA | NA | TRBV18 | TGTGCCAGCTCACCTTCGGCGGATCAGCCCCAGCATTTT | CASSPSADQPQHF
TRBJ2-7 | NA | many | TRBV7-2 | TGTGCCAGCAGCACAGGGGGGGGTGGCTACCTCTACGAGCAGTACTTC | CASSTGGGGYLYEQYF
TRBJ1-3 | NA | NA | TRBV27 | TGTGCCAGCAGTTTATCGGGGGGAGTCGGAAACACCATATATTTT | CASSLSGGVGNTIYF
TRBJ2-5 | NA | NA | TRBV29-1 | TGCAGCGTCGGACATTTCCAAGAGACCCAGTACTTC | CSVGHFQETQYF
TRBJ1-1 | NA | NA | TRBV5-1 | TGCGCCAGCAGCTGGGGGGACGGATCCCGAGAAGCTTTCTTT | CASSWGDGSREAFF
TRBJ2-1 | NA | NA | TRBV7-8 | TGTGCCAGCAGCTTAGTACGGGAGCAGTTCTTC | CASSLVREQFF
TRBJ2-3 | TRBD1 | NA | TRBV6-5 | TGTGCCACGTCGGGGACAGGGGGACCAGATACGCAGTATTTT | CATSGTGGPDTQYF
TRBJ2-7 | NA | NA | TRBV24-1 | TGTGCCACCAGTGAGTCAGGGAAAGGTCCCTACGAGCAGTACTTC | CATSESGKGPYEQYF
TRBJ1-1 | NA | NA | TRBV19 | TGTGCCAGCTCGTCGGGGACTGAAGCTTTCTTT | CASSSGTEAFF
TRBJ2-5 | NA | NA | TRBV5-1 | TGCGCCAGCAGCTTGAGTCCCGGTGAGACCCAGTACTTC | CASSLSPGETQYF
TRBJ2-1 | NA | NA | TRBV7-2 | TGTGCCAGCAGCTTAGTAGGGGCAAGCCTTGGGTTCTTC | CASSLVGASLGFF
TRBJ2-5 | TRBD1 | once | TRBV2 | TGTGCCAGCTCCCAAACAGGGGCCCAAGAGACCCAGTACTTC | CASSQTGAQETQYF
TRBJ2-4 | TRBD2 | NA | TRBV15 | TGTGCCACCAGCGGTCGGGCGGGAGGGCGCAAAAACATTCAGTACTTC | CATSGRAGGRKNIQYF
TRBJ2-4 | TRBD1 | NA | TRBV28 | TGTGCCAGCAGTTCGACAGGGGCTGCCAAAAACATTCAGTACTTC | CASSSTGAAKNIQYF
TRBJ1-5 | TRBD1 | NA | TRBV19 | TGTGCCAGTAGTATGGGACAGTTCAATCAGCCCCAGCATTTT | CASSMGQFNQPQHF
TRBJ1-2 | NA | NA | TRBV19 | TGTGCCAGTCGGCCAGGGTTCCCACTTAACTATGGCTACACCTTC | CASRPGFPLNYGYTF
TRBJ1-6 | TRBD1 | NA | TRBV18 | TGTGCCAGCCGGGGGGCCGGGACAGGGTCTGCTCGATCACCCCTCCACTTT | CASRGAGTGSARSPLHF
TRBJ1-2 | TRBD1 | NA | TRBV9 | TGTGCCAGCAGCGTATCCCAGGGGGGTGCCTATGGCTACACCTTC | CASSVSQGGAYGYTF
TRBJ2-1 | TRBD2 | once | TRBV29-1 | TGCAGCGTTGTTCCGCTAGCGGCCTCCAATGAGCAGTTCTTC | CSVVPLAASNEQFF
TRBJ1-4 | TRBD1 | NA | TRBV6-2/TRBV6-3 | TGTGCCAGCAGTTACTTCGGACAGGGGACTCGAAAACTGTTTTTT | CASSYFGQGTRKLFF
TRBJ2-2 | TRBD2 | NA | TRBV6-2/TRBV6-3 | TGTGCCAGCAGTCCCCCTAGCGGGGACACCGGGGAGCTGTTTTTT | CASSPPSGDTGELFF
TRBJ1-3 | NA | few | TRBV28 | TGTGCCAGCAGTTTATTGCTACAGTACTCTGGAAACACCATATATTTT | CASSLLLQYSGNTIYF
TRBJ2-2 | NA | NA | TRBV5-1 | TGCGCCAGCAGCTTCGTCCTTAGGACATCCCCGAGTACCGGGGAGCTGTTTTTT | CASSFVLRTSPSTGELFF
TRBJ1-1 | TRBD1 | once | TRBV18 | TGTGCCAGCTCACCAATAGGGACAGGGACGGCTGAAGCTTTCTTT | CASSPIGTGTAEAFF
TRBJ2-1 | TRBD2 | many | TRBV5-8 | TGTGCCAGCAGTCGACTTTTTCGTAGCGGGAGGAAGTTCTTC | CASSRLFRSGRKFF
TRBJ2-3 | TRBD2 | NA | TRBV14 | TGTGCCAGCAGCCTTAGCGGGGGGGATCGGAATACGCAGTATTTT | CASSLSGGDRNTQYF
TRBJ2-5 | TRBD1 | NA | TRBV5-6 | TGTGCCAGCAGATCCGCCGGGACAGGGTTAGTGACCCAGTACTTC | CASRSAGTGLVTQYF
TRBJ1-1 | NA | NA | TRBV19 | TGTGCCAGTAGAACGGGCAGGGGTGACACTGAAGCTTTCTTT | CASRTGRGDTEAFF
TRBJ1-5 | NA | NA | TRBV30 | TGTGCCTGGAATCCCGAACAGGGAGGCAATCAGCCCCAGCATTTT | CAWNPEQGGNQPQHF
TRBJ1-2 | TRBD1 | NA | TRBV5-1 | TGCGCCAGCAGCTTGGCCCAACAGGGGGTATATGGCTACACCTTC | CASSLAQQGVYGYTF